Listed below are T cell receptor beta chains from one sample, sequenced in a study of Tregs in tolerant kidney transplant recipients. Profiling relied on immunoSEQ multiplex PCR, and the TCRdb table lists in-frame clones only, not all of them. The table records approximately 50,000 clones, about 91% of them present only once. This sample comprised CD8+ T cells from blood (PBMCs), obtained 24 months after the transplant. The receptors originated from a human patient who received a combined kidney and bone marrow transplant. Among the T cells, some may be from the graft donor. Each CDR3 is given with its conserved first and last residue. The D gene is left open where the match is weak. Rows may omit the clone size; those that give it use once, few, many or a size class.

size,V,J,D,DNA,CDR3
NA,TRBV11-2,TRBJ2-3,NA,TGTGCCAGCAGCTTAGCTTTAGTGAGGGTCACAGATACGCAGTATTTT,CASSLALVRVTDTQYF
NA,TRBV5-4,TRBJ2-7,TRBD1,TGTGCCAGCAGCTGGGGACAGGGGGACTCCTACGAGCAGTACTTC,CASSWGQGDSYEQYF
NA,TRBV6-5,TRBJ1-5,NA,TGTGCGAGCGCAACAGGGATCAACCAGCCCCAGCATTTT,CASATGINQPQHF
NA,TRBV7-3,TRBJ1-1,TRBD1,TGTGCCAGCAGCTTAAGTACAGGGGGCACTGAAGCTTTCTTT,CASSLSTGGTEAFF
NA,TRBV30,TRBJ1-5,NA,TGTGCCTGGACCCCGCGGGGAGAGGGTCGGCCCCAGCATTTT,CAWTPRGEGRPQHF
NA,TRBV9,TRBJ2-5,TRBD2,TGCGCGTCAAGCGGGGGGCCAGAGACCCAGTACTTC,CASSGGPETQYF
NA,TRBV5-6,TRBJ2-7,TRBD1,TGTGCCAGCAGTCCCGGGACAGGGGATGTGGGGCAGTACTTC,CASSPGTGDVGQYF
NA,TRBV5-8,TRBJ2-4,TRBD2,TGTGCCAGCAGCCCCAGGACTAGCGGGGGGCATGGAAACATTCAGTACTTC,CASSPRTSGGHGNIQYF
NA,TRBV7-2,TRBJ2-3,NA,TGTGCCAGCAGCTTAGTTTCAGCGGATACGCAGTATTTT,CASSLVSADTQYF
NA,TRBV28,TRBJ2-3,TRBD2,TGTGCCAGCAGTTTACGGGAGGTCAGGGTCACAGATACGCAGTATTTT,CASSLREVRVTDTQYF
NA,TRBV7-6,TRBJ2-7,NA,TGTGCCAGCAGCTTAAGGGAGAGCTACGAGCAGTACTTC,CASSLRESYEQYF
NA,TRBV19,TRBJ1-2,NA,TGTGCCAGTCTAACCACAGGATGGGCTAACTATGGCTACACCTTC,CASLTTGWANYGYTF
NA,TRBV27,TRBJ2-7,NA,TGTGCCAGCAGTTCTGGGGCCCACGAGCAGTACTTC,CASSSGAHEQYF
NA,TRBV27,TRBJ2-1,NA,TGTGCCAGCACGGGGACAAGGGGCAATGAGCAGTTCTTC,CASTGTRGNEQFF
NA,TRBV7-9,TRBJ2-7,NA,TGTGCCAGCAGCCCTGTCCAGGGTCCGACCTACGAGCAGTACTTC,CASSPVQGPTYEQYF
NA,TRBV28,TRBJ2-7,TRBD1,TGTGCCAGCGAGACAGGGGGCCACGAGCAGTACTTC,CASETGGHEQYF
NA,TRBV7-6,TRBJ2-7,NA,TGTGCCAGCAGCTTAGGCCTCTCAGGATACGAGCAGTACTTC,CASSLGLSGYEQYF
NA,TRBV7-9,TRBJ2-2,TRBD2,TGTGCCAGCAGCCAGATTCTTTTGACTAGCGGGAACCCCCCAGGGGAGCTGTTTTTT,CASSQILLTSGNPPGELFF
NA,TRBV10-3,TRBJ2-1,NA,TGTGCCATCATGGACAGCTACAATGAGCAGTTCTTC,CAIMDSYNEQFF
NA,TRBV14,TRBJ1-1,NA,TGTGCCAGCAGCCAGTGGCAGGGCGCCGGCCCTGAAGCTTTCTTT,CASSQWQGAGPEAFF
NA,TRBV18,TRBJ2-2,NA,TGTGCCAGCTCACCACTTTTTGGACAGAGGAACACCGGGGAGCTGTTTTTT,CASSPLFGQRNTGELFF
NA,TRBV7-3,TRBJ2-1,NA,TGTGCCAGCAGCGCAGACTCCAGCTCCTACAATGAGCAGTTCTTC,CASSADSSSYNEQFF
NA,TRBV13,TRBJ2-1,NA,TGTGCCAGCAGCACGGGACTCTCGACTGAGCAGTTCTTC,CASSTGLSTEQFF
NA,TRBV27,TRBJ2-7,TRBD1,TGTGCCAGCAGTCCGACAGGGGGTGACTACGAGCAGTACTTC,CASSPTGGDYEQYF
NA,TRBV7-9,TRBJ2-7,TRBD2,TGTGCCAGCAGCTTTTGGGGAGGGGACGAGCAGTACTTC,CASSFWGGDEQYF
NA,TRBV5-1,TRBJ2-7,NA,TGCGCCAGCAGCCCACCTCGGGGGACAGAGGACTACGAGCAGTACTTC,CASSPPRGTEDYEQYF
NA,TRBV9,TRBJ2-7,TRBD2,TGTGCCAGCAGCGTAGGGTCCACGGGAGGGATCTACGAGCAGTACTTC,CASSVGSTGGIYEQYF
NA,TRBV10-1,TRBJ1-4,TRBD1,TGCGCCAGCGGACAGGGGAGGGAGAATGAAAAACTGTTTTTT,CASGQGRENEKLFF
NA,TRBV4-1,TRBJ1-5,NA,TGCGCCAGCAGCCAAGGGGGCAGGAGCAATCAGCCCCAGCATTTT,CASSQGGRSNQPQHF
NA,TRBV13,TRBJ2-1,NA,TGTGCCACGGGACTGGGATCAAATGAGCAGTTCTTC,CATGLGSNEQFF
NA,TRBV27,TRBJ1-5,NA,TGTGCCAGCAAGCCCCTCAGGGGCCATCAGCCCCAGCATTTT,CASKPLRGHQPQHF
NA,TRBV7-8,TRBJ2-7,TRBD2,TGTGCCAGCAGCCCTAGCGGCCCATACGAGCAGTACTTC,CASSPSGPYEQYF
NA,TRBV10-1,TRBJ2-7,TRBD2,TGCGCCAGCAGAGCCTCCCGGGGGGGCCGCGAGCAGTACTTC,CASRASRGGREQYF
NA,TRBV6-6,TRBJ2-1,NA,TGTGCCAGCAGTTTACTAGTGATTGGGCTCAATGAGCAGTTCTTC,CASSLLVIGLNEQFF
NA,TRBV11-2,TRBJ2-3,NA,TGTGCCAGCAGCCCGAGCACAGATACGCAGTATTTT,CASSPSTDTQYF
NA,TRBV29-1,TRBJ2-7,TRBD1,TGCAGCGTTGTGGGGGTCACGAACCGGGACAGCCTCTCCTACGAGCAGTACTTC,CSVVGVTNRDSLSYEQYF
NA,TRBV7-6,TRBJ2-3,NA,TGTGCCAGCAGCGCCGCCGGGGGCACAGATACGCAGTATTTT,CASSAAGGTDTQYF
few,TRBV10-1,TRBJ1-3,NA,TGCGCCAGCAGTGACTCAGGGAACACCATATATTTT,CASSDSGNTIYF
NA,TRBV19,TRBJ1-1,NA,TGTGCCAGTAGTATCTCAGGGCAGCCGAACACTGAAGCTTTCTTT,CASSISGQPNTEAFF
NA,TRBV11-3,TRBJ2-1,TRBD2,TGTGCCAGCAGCTTAGAGCCGACTAGCGGGAGAGTTAATGAGCAGTTCTTC,CASSLEPTSGRVNEQFF
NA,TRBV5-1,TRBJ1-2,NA,TGCGCCAGCAGCCCGAGTCGGGGAGGGAGCTATGGCTACACCTTC,CASSPSRGGSYGYTF
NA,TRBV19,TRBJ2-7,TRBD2,TGTGCCAGTAGCCCGACTAGCGGGAGAATGAGGACCTACGAGCAGTACTTC,CASSPTSGRMRTYEQYF
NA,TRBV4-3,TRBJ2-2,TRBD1,TGCGCCAGCAGCCGGTGGGGACAGGGGAGCACCGGGGAGCTGTTTTTT,CASSRWGQGSTGELFF
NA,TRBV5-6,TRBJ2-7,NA,TGTGCCAGCAGCTGGGGGGTGGGACACGAGCAGTACTTC,CASSWGVGHEQYF
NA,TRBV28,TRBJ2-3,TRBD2,TGTGCCAGCAGTTTTAGCGGGGGGGCCACAGATACGCAGTATTTT,CASSFSGGATDTQYF
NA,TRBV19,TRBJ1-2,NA,TGTGCCAGTAGTATCTACGCAGGGGACTATGGCTACACCTTC,CASSIYAGDYGYTF
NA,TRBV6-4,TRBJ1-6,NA,TGTGCCAGCAGTTCCGGGGAGAATTCACCCCTCCACTTT,CASSSGENSPLHF
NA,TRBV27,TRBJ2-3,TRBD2,TGTGCCAGCAGTCCTCAAGCGGGGGTGGCAGATACGCAGTATTTT,CASSPQAGVADTQYF
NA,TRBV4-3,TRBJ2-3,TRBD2,TGCGCCAGCAGTCGCAATAAGCGGGAGGGCCCGTTTGTGGCAGATACGCAGTATTTT,CASSRNKREGPFVADTQYF
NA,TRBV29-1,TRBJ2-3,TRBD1,TGCAGCGTTGAAGATCAGGGGGCAGGCACAGATACGCAGTATTTT,CSVEDQGAGTDTQYF
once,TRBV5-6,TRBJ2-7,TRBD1,TGTGCCAGCAGCCTGGTCGGGGACAGGGGTTACGAGCAGTACTTC,CASSLVGDRGYEQYF
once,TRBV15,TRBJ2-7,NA,TGTGCCACCAGCACTCCCAGGGGTTCAAACGAGCAGTACTTC,CATSTPRGSNEQYF
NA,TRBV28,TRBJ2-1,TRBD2,TGTGCCAGCAGCTTGACTAGCGGGAGTTATTTTGAGCAGTTCTTC,CASSLTSGSYFEQFF